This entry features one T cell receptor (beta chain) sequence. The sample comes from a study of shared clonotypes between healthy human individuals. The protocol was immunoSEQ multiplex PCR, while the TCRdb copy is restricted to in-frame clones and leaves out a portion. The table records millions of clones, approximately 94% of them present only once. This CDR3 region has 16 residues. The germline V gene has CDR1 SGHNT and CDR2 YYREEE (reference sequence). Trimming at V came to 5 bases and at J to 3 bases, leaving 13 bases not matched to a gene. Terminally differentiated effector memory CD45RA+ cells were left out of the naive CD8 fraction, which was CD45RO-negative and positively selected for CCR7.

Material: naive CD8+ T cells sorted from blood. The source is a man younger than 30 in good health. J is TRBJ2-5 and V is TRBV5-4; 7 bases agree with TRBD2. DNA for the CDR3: TGTGCCAGCAGTCCCCTTGGGAGCGGGATTAAAGAGACCCAGTACTTC. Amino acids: CASSPLGSGIKETQYF.